These 2 T cell receptor beta chains share one sample of origin, sequenced in a study of cytomegalovirus exposure and HLA in healthy donors. 13 Jbeta primers and 60 Vbeta primers were used for the PCR. The method was immunoSEQ multiplex PCR; TCRdb's version includes in-frame clones alone and lacks a portion of them. The sample includes about 100,000 clones, around three quarters seen only once; the top ten take roughly 8%. Input material: PBMCs. These receptors all stem from a man in his thirties or forties in good health and CMV-seronegative.

The rearrangement joins TRBV6-5 to TRBJ1-3; TRBD1 might be the D (5 bases). CDR3 size: 15 residues. V lost 6 bases and J 2 bases, leaving 14 bases between the germline ends. The germline CDR1 and CDR2 sequences are MNHEY and SVGAGI. Here the CDR3 reads CASRSDRRAGNTIYF. The CDR3 DNA sequence: TGTGCCAGCAGGTCAGACAGACGAGCTGGAAACACCATATATTTT.

V usage is TRBV25-1 and J usage is TRBJ2-5, with TRBD2 as a possible D gene (5 bases). This CDR3 has 16 residues. Germline-derived CDR1 and CDR2 are MGHDK and SYGVNS. V lost 4 bases to trimming and J lost 0 bases, with 15 bases between them. This chain's CDR3 is CASSVVGELDQETQYF. As DNA, the CDR3 is TGTGCCAGCAGTGTGGTTGGGGAACTAGACCAAGAGACCCAGTACTTC.